This T cell receptor (beta chain) was observed in a study of blood T cell repertoires in COVID-19. Turning to the study itself: Sources were T cells, B-cell-depleted T cells, or PBMCs; the material itself was cDNA or gDNA.

Here immunoSEQ multiplex PCR was the method, and the copy in TCRdb shows in-frame clones only, minus some. The top ten clones hold 5.5% to 8% of a sample with about 300,000 clones, about nine tenths of them seen once. The clonotype originates from a woman in her twenties or thirties who had recovered from COVID-19. The sample comprised peripheral blood.

The CDR3 nucleotides are TGTGCCAGCAGCATAGATAATAGCAATCAGCCCCAGCATTTT. It is translated as CASSIDNSNQPQHF. The chain couples TRBV5-4 to TRBJ1-5; the D is unclear. Germline values: CDR1 SGHNT, CDR2 YYREEE (reference sequence). V gave up 4 bases and J gave up 0 bases, with 8 bases separating them. This CDR3 has 14 amino acids. The entire variable domain, with the rest obtained from reference TRBV5-4 and TRBJ1-5, is as follows: ETGVTQSPTHLIKTRGQQVTLRCSSQSGHNTVSWYQQALGQGPQFIFQYYREEENGRGNFPPRFSGLQFPNYSSELNVNALELDDSALYLCASSIDNSNQPQHFGDGTRLSIL.